This T cell receptor beta chain came from a study of blood T cell repertoires in COVID-19. For the study at large: PBMCs, B-cell-depleted T cells, or T cells provided the cDNA or gDNA that made up the material.

The CDR3 sequence is 15 residues long. V lost 0 bases and J 3 bases, leaving 10 bases between the germline ends. Germline values: CDR1 LGHDT, CDR2 YNNKEL (reference sequence). The repertoire was sequenced with immunoSEQ multiplex PCR; TCRdb's copy has only in-frame clones and lacks some. The profile shows approximately 330,000 clones, about nine tenths of them singletons. This clone was found many times. This chain uses TRBV3-1 (or the pseudogene TRBV3-2) with TRBJ2-3; D is possibly TRBD2 (6 bases). Specimen: peripheral blood. The source is a man aged 25 to 45 with COVID-19, enrolled during active disease. CDR3 nucleotide sequence: TGTGCCAGCAGCCAAGACGGGGGTATGACAGATACGCAGTATTTT. It is translated as CASSQDGGMTDTQYF.